What follows are 23 T cell receptor beta chains derived from one specimen sequenced in a study of T-cell memory formation after mild COVID-19. TCRdb itself ran the 5' RACE reads through MiXCR, one entry per CDR3 protein. The repertoire holds around 200,000 distinct CDR3 sequences, with around 25% as singletons. Material: PBMCs or a T cell subset sorted from them (not recorded which). The receptors were sampled from an adult woman who had mild COVID-19 (a few samples of this study predate the infection). Cell type and time point are not known.

This clonotype has more than one count but fewer than ten. The rearrangement uses TRBV4-3 and TRBJ2-5; 7 nucleotides line up with TRBD1. Germline V gene data show CDR1 as LGHNA and CDR2 as YSLEER. V shed 4 bases and J 1 base; nucleotides not matched to a gene: 6. CDR3 length: 15 amino acids. The CDR3 bases are TGCGCCAGCAGCCTTCGGCAGGGGGTCCAAGAGACCCAGTACTTC. It translates to CASSLRQGVQETQYF.

This clonotype was counted only a few times. The V gene is TRBV7-9, the J gene TRBJ2-1, with 7 bases that match TRBD2. V dropped 0 bases and J dropped 7; count of bases not matched to a gene: 6. CDR1 is SEHNR, CDR2 FQNEAQ, per germline (reference sequence). This CDR3 is 15 amino acids long. CDR3: CASSLAGRGVNEQFF. The CDR3, as DNA: TGTGCCAGCAGCTTAGCGGGTCGGGGGGTGAATGAGCAGTTCTTC.

This clonotype appeared a few times. The V gene is TRBV11-2, the J gene TRBJ2-2; D is unresolved. Germline V lookup: CDR1 SGHAT, CDR2 FQNNGV. There are 14 residues in the CDR3. The germline V and J ends were trimmed by 1 base and 5 bases, with 8 bases remaining between them. CDR3 in amino acids: CASSLGRTTGELFF. DNA for the CDR3: TGTGCCAGCAGCTTAGGGAGAACGACCGGGGAGCTGTTTTTT.

This clonotype was observed a handful of times. The rearrangement joins TRBV9 to TRBJ2-5; 8 bases fit TRBD2. Trimming at V came to 0 bases and at J to 2 bases, leaving 6 bases not matched to a gene. The germline gives CDR1 SGDLS, CDR2 YYNGEE. CDR3 length: 16 amino acids. Written as DNA, the CDR3 is TGTGCCAGCAGCGTAGAGGTAGCGGGACCACAAGAGACCCAGTACTTC. This translates into CASSVEVAGPQETQYF.

The chain uses TRBV29-1 and TRBJ2-1, with 7 bases lining up with TRBD1. J lost 5 bases, V lost 3 bases, and 10 bases had no gene match. Germline lookup yields CDR1 SQVTM and CDR2 ANQGSEA. The CDR3 totals 15 residues. The CDR3 region has the DNA TGCAGCGTTGAGGGACAGACCTCCCCCCACAATGAGCAGTTCTTC. It specifies CSVEGQTSPHNEQFF.

The chain recombines TRBV30 with TRBJ2-7, with D possibly TRBD2 on 6 matching bases. Trimming removed 2 bases at V and 3 bases at J, with 17 bases between. This CDR3 is 15 amino acids long. Germline assignment: CDR1 GTSNPN and CDR2 SVGIG (reference sequence). The CDR3 DNA follows: TGTGCCTGGAGTACCCCGGGGGATATACTCTACGAGCAGTACTTC. This encodes CAWSTPGDILYEQYF.

The chain has TRBV5-5 and TRBJ2-1, with D uncertain. Germline V lookup: CDR1 SGHKS, CDR2 YYEKEE (reference sequence). V was pared by 0 bases and J by 2 bases, with 9 bases between. There are 15 residues in the CDR3. CDR3 loop: CASSLDLRTYNEQFF. CDR3 DNA: TGTGCCAGCAGCTTGGATCTGAGGACCTACAATGAGCAGTTCTTC.

This clonotype turned up a few times. The rearrangement uses TRBV10-3 and TRBJ2-3; D may be TRBD1 or TRBD2 (5 bases each). Germline CDR1 reads ENHRY; CDR2 reads SYGVKD. The CDR3 is 17 residues long. V was clipped by 3 bases and J by 2 bases, with 18 bases between them. CDR3: CAISDPGQGRATDTQYF. CDR3 nucleotides: TGTGCCATCAGTGACCCCGGTCAGGGACGGGCCACAGATACGCAGTATTTT.

The J gene is TRBJ2-7, the V gene TRBV12-3 or TRBV12-4, with D perhaps TRBD1 (6 bases). The length of the CDR3 is 14 residues. The V end lost 3 bases, the J end lost 7 bases, and 16 bases lay between the germline ends. The CDR3 bases are TGTGCCAGCAGTTTCTTTAGAGGGGGTCGGGAGCAGTACTTC. It codes for CASSFFRGGREQYF.

The V gene is TRBV29-1, the J gene TRBJ2-7, with 8 bases fitting TRBD2. The CDR3 totals 13 residues. The germline V gene has CDR1 SQVTM and CDR2 ANQGSEA. V was clipped by 5 bases and J by 5 bases; unmatched bases: 8. The CDR3 nucleotides read TGCAGCGTTTTCGAGAGCGGGAGAAACGAGCAGTACTTC. The encoded protein is CSVFESGRNEQYF.

The chain uses TRBV4-1 and TRBJ2-7; D may match TRBD1 or TRBD2 (6 bases each). The CDR3 spans 16 residues. V was cut by 0 bases and J by 7 bases, with 19 bases left in between. Germline V CDR1 and CDR2: MGHRA, YSYEKL. The CDR3 nucleotides read TGCGCCAGCAGCCAAGATTTGCCGGGGGCTCCGAGGGAGCAGTACTTC. Translating it yields CASSQDLPGAPREQYF.

The V gene is TRBV12-3 or TRBV12-4, the J gene TRBJ1-1; D gene unclear. The CDR3 totals 14 residues. V was trimmed by 3 bases and J by 3 bases, leaving 11 bases between them. Written as DNA, the CDR3 is TGTGCCAGCAGTTTCGACTCGGCTTACACTGAAGCTTTCTTT. Translating gives CASSFDSAYTEAFF.

This clonotype was seen only a few times. This chain's CDR3 is CASSDPTRHTDTQYF. The CDR3 DNA is TGTGCCAGCAGTGATCCAACAAGGCACACAGATACGCAGTATTTT. The rearrangement joins TRBV28 to TRBJ2-3; D gene unclear. CDR1 is MDHEN and CDR2 is SYDVKM in the germline V gene. The CDR3 loop spans 15 amino acids. V lost 5 bases to trimming and J lost 2 bases, with 14 bases between them.

V is TRBV29-1 and J is TRBJ2-3, with D hard to call. V was clipped by 5 bases and J by 4 bases, with 7 bases between them. The CDR3 is made up of 11 amino acids. Germline V CDR1 and CDR2: SQVTM, ANQGSEA. This CDR3 reads CSVLGPDTQYF. In DNA form, the CDR3 reads TGCAGCGTTTTAGGCCCAGATACGCAGTATTTT.

The chain couples TRBV24-1 to TRBJ2-7; a weak D match, TRBD2 (5 bases). This CDR3 region has 13 residues. Germline CDR1 KGHDR, CDR2 SFDVKD. Trimming left V 2 bases short and J 6 bases short, with 10 bases between. The CDR3 region is CATSDSNGIEQYF. CDR3 bases: TGTGCCACCAGTGATTCCAACGGGATCGAGCAGTACTTC.

The rearrangement uses TRBV7-9 and TRBJ1-1, with unresolved D. The germline CDR1 and CDR2 sequences are SEHNR and FQNEAQ (reference sequence). V lost 7 bases, J lost 1 base, and 19 bases lay in between. The CDR3 has 16 residues. The CDR3 reads CASTHPSRRRNTEAFF. The CDR3 nucleotides read TGTGCCAGCACCCACCCGTCCCGGAGGAGGAACACTGAAGCTTTCTTT.

Concerning this clonotype: At one end, the junction sequence differs from germline, possibly due to a read error. This chain links TRBV3-1 with TRBJ1-1; no clear D gene. Germline V gene lookup returns CDR1 LGHDT and CDR2 YNNKEL (reference sequence). The CDR3 covers 13 residues. In DNA, the CDR3 is TGTGCCAGCAGACAAGCCGGAGACACTGAAGCTTTCTTT. Translation gives CASRQAGDTEAFF.

The V call is TRBV7-9, the J call TRBJ2-5; D unclear. Trimming shortened V by 1 base and J by 1 base, and 1 base separated the two germline ends. Germline V lookup: CDR1 SEHNR, CDR2 FQNEAQ (reference sequence). The length of the CDR3 is 12 residues. Written as DNA, the CDR3 is TGTGCCAGCAGCTTAGTCCAAGAGACCCAGTACTTC. Its protein is CASSLVQETQYF.

This clonotype was recorded a few times. The chain combines TRBV20-1 with TRBJ1-2; D not certain. The CDR3 is 10 amino acids. Trimming removed 3 bases at V and 12 bases at J, with 11 bases between. Germline loops: CDR1 DFQATT, CDR2 SNEGSKA (reference sequence). Written as DNA, the CDR3 is TGCAGTGCTAGTTCGGTAGTCCACACCTTC. It codes for CSASSVVHTF.

The sample holds a few counts of this clonotype. The V and J genes are TRBV5-1 and TRBJ1-3, with D unclear. The CDR3 length is 15 residues. Germline loops: CDR1 SGHRS, CDR2 YFSETQ. Trimming cost V 6 bases and J 0 bases, with 13 bases left between them. Here the CDR3 reads CASTVDGSSGNTIYF. CDR3 bases: TGCGCCAGCACCGTCGACGGAAGCTCTGGAAACACCATATATTTT.

The rearrangement uses TRBV7-3 and TRBJ1-5, with D perhaps matching TRBD1 (5 bases). Trimming cost V 2 bases and J 6 bases, with 8 bases left between them. This CDR3 is 13 amino acids long. The germline V gene encodes CDR1 SGHTA and CDR2 FQGTGA. CDR3 residues: CASSLFGGQPQHF. DNA for the CDR3: TGTGCCAGCAGCTTATTCGGGGGTCAGCCCCAGCATTTT.

The genes are TRBV6-5 and TRBJ2-2; tentative D call: TRBD1 (5 bases). The V gene's germline CDR1 is MNHEY and CDR2 SVGAGI. Trimming took off 10 bases at V and 3 bases at J, with 9 bases between the two ends. CDR3 length equals 12 residues. The CDR3 DNA sequence: TGTGCCACCAGGGCCCACACCGGGGAGCTGTTTTTT. Translation gives CATRAHTGELFF.

The J gene is TRBJ1-5, the V gene TRBV7-8, with D perhaps matching TRBD1 (5 bases). The CDR3 runs 14 residues. V shed 7 bases and J shed 0 bases, with 10 bases lying between them. Germline CDR1 SGHVS, CDR2 FQNEAQ. The CDR3 is CASKLGPSNQPQHF. The CDR3 DNA follows: TGTGCCAGCAAACTGGGACCTAGCAATCAGCCCCAGCATTTT.